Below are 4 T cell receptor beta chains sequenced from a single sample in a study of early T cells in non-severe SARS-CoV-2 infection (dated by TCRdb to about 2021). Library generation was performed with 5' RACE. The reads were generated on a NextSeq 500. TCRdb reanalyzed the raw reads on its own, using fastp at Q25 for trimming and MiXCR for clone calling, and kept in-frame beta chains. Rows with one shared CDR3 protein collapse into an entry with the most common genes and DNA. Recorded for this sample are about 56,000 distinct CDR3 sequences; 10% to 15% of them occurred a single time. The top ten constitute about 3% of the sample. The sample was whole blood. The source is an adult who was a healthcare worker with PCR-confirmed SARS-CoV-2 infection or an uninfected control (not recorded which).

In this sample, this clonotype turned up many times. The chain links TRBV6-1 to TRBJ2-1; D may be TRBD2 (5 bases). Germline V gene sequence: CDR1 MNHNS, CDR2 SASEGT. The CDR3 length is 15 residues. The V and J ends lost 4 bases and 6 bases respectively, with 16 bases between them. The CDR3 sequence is CASSAAVAGSNEQFF. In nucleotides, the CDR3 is TGTGCCAGCAGTGCTGCGGTAGCTGGGAGCAATGAGCAGTTCTTC.

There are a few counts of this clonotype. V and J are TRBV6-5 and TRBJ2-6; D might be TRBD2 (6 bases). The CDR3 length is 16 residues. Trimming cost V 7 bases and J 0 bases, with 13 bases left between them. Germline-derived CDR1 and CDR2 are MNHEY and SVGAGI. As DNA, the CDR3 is TGTGCCAGCAAGGAGGGGCCCACCTCTGGGGCCAACGTCCTGACTTTC. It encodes CASKEGPTSGANVLTF.

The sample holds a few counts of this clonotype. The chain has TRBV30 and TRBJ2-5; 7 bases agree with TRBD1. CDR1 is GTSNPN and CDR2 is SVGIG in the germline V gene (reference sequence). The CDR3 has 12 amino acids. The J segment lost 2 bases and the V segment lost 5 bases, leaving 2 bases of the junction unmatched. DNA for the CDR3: TGTGCCTGGGGGGGACAGCAAGAGACCCAGTACTTC. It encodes CAWGGQQETQYF. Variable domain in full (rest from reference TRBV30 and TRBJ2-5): SQTIHQWPATLVQPVGSPLSLECTVEGTSNPNLYWYRQAAGRGLQLLFYSVGIGQISSEVPQNLSASRPQDRQFILSSKKLLLSDSGFYLCAWGGQQETQYFGPGTRLLVL.

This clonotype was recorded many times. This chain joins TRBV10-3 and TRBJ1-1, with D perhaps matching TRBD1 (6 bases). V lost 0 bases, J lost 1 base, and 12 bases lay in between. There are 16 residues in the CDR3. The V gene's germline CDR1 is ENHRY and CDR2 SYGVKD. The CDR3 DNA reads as TGTGCCATCAGTGAGTCGAAGGGGGGTACGAACACTGAAGCTTTCTTT. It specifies CAISESKGGTNTEAFF.